One sample yielded the 7 T cell receptor beta chains listed below, sequenced in a study of response to subunit inactivated influenza vaccine. Each CDR3 protein is one row after TCRdb ran MiXCR on the RT-PCR reads. The sample holds under 950,000 distinct CDR3 sequences, 21% seen once. The sample consisted of PBMCs from blood, taken 4 to 6 days after vaccination. These receptors all come from a man aged 50 or older who received an inactivated influenza vaccine.

CDR3 bases: TGTGCCAGCAGTTTTCAAAGCCTGGGAAAGGAGCAGTACTTC. Encoded protein: CASSFQSLGKEQYF. This chain connects TRBV28 to TRBJ2-7; D ambiguous. The CDR3 is made up of 14 amino acids. The germline CDR1 and CDR2 sequences are MDHEN and SYDVKM. Trimming took 3 bases from V and 7 from J, leaving 16 bases between them.

V usage is TRBV28 and J usage is TRBJ2-2; D gene uncertain. Germline CDR1 reads MDHEN; CDR2 reads SYDVKM. The CDR3 covers 16 residues. V dropped 6 bases and J dropped 0 bases, with 14 bases sitting between them. CDR3 region: CASSPSGRTNTGELFF. CDR3 bases: TGTGCCAGCAGCCCCTCGGGCAGGACGAACACCGGGGAGCTGTTTTTT.

This clonotype was detected a few times. The chain combines TRBV20-1 with TRBJ2-7, with D hard to call. The ends were cut back, 1 base at V and 2 bases at J, with 12 bases in the middle. This CDR3 has 14 amino acids. CDR1 is DFQATT, CDR2 SNEGSKA, per germline (reference sequence). CDR3 DNA sequence: TGCAGTGCTAGAGTGGATGGGAAACCCTACGAGCAGTACTTC. Translating gives CSARVDGKPYEQYF.

The chain links TRBV27 to TRBJ2-7; the match to TRBD2 covers 7 bases. Germline V gene lookup returns CDR1 MNHEY and CDR2 SMNVEV (reference sequence). Trimming removed 6 bases from V and 0 bases from J; junction bases left unmatched: 5. The CDR3 is 14 amino acids. CDR3 coding DNA: TGTGCCAGCAGAACCGGGACTACCTCCTACGAGCAGTACTTC. Translating gives CASRTGTTSYEQYF.

V is TRBV7-9 and J is TRBJ2-2, with D possibly being TRBD1 (5 bases). Germline loops: CDR1 SEHNR, CDR2 FQNEAQ (reference sequence). V shed 1 base and J shed 11 bases, with 17 bases lying between them. The CDR3 is 15 residues long. This CDR3 is CASSLVAPPQGELFF. CDR3 coding DNA: TGTGCCAGCAGCTTAGTAGCCCCCCCGCAGGGCGAGCTGTTTTTT.

The DNA of the CDR3 is TGCGCCAGCAGCGGGGGACAGGGGACCTACGAGCAGTACTTC. It specifies CASSGGQGTYEQYF. The chain joins TRBV5-1 to TRBJ2-7; 10 bases align to TRBD1. Looked up from germline, CDR1 is SGHRS and CDR2 is YFSETQ. V was pared by 4 bases and J by 2 bases, with 3 bases of the junction left unmatched. The CDR3 contains 14 residues.

This clonotype has ten or more counts. This rearrangement joins TRBV4-2 to TRBJ2-1; D is unclear. V lost 4 bases, J lost 2 bases, and 9 bases lay in between. This CDR3 spans 14 amino acids. The germline CDR1 and CDR2 sequences are LGHNA and YNFKEQ. In DNA form, the CDR3 reads TGTGCCAGCAGCCTTCCGGGCCCCTACAATGAGCAGTTCTTC. Encoded protein: CASSLPGPYNEQFF.